A selection of T cell receptor beta chains follows, all from one sample in a study of HIV-infected patients and healthy controls. TCRdb used MiXCR to reprocess the 5' RACE reads, holding one entry per CDR3 protein. The table records 65,000 to 70,000 distinct CDR3 sequences, roughly a sixth of them present only once. The sequencing input was CD4+ T cells from blood. Every receptor here comes from a human donor in good health. Both conserved end residues are part of each CDR3.

CASSSTGSAEAFF	TRBV7-2	TRBJ1-1
CSVGLQGLSQTYEQYF	TRBV29-1	TRBJ2-7
CSARERVLINEQFF	TRBV20-1	TRBJ2-1
CASSQDRLTGNTIYF	TRBV4-3	TRBJ1-3
CASRVGNSPNEKLFF	TRBV14	TRBJ1-4
CASSLGQGVTEAFF	TRBV12-3/TRBV12-4	TRBJ1-1
CASSLRPFDTEAFF	TRBV27	TRBJ1-1
CASHRSRTTNTGELFF	TRBV6-5	TRBJ2-2
CSARDSGGSPSNEQFF	TRBV20-1	TRBJ2-1
CASSLEAVSSGNTIYF	TRBV5-1	TRBJ1-3
CASSIQTLAGSPLHF	TRBV7-2	TRBJ1-6
CSASGPNGGNEQFF	TRBV20-1	TRBJ2-1
CASSLAPNEQFF	TRBV5-1	TRBJ2-1
CASSLRGTRNQPQHF	TRBV12-3/TRBV12-4	TRBJ1-5
CASSSDRFLTEAFF	TRBV5-1	TRBJ1-1
CASSLGVVNQPQHF	TRBV7-2	TRBJ1-5
CASSLGLAGSTDTQYF	TRBV5-1	TRBJ2-3